Given below is one TCR beta chain in context. CD8 cells regarded as naive lacked CD45RO, were positively chosen for CCR7, and omitted terminally differentiated effector memory CD45RA+ cells. Trimming removed 7 bases at V and 2 bases at J, with 16 bases between. The CDR3 has 14 amino acids. Germline CDR1 and CDR2: SGHDT and YYEEEE. This entry belongs to a study of shared clonotypes between healthy human individuals. Study-wide context: Three plates each covered CD4 naive and memory; CD8 naive two, CD8 memory one.

Some clones are missing from TCRdb's copy, which holds only in-frame ones; the method was immunoSEQ multiplex PCR. The repertoire has nearly 2 million clones, roughly 95% of them found once; the top ten carry 0.9% to 1.5%. The source is a man younger than 30 in good health. The chain recombines TRBV5-6 with TRBJ2-7; no definite D call. Sequencing was performed on naive CD8+ T cells sorted from blood. This CDR3 reads CASQQAVAPYEQYF. CDR3 sequence (DNA): TGTGCCAGCCAGCAGGCTGTGGCCCCCTACGAGCAGTACTTC.